This TCR beta chain was obtained from a study of OX40 agonist ivuxolimab in advanced cancers. About the study as a whole: Ivuxolimab was an agonistic, fully human IgG2 monoclonal antibody directed against OX40 (CD134), a costimulatory receptor. Partial responses were achieved by three dose-escalation patients, of whom one had hepatocellular carcinoma and two had cutaneous melanoma. In the dose-escalation cohort, around 80% of patients were male, and the mean age was roughly 60 years with a range of about 20 to 80. Of the roughly 53 patients in dose escalation, around 19 had hepatocellular carcinoma, some 15 had melanoma, 9 had renal cell carcinoma and 9 had head and neck cancer. Patients were allowed to have had prior anti-PD-1, anti-PD-L1 or anti-CTLA-4 therapy, and 40% of the dose-escalation patients had been treated with checkpoint inhibitors. Intravenous ivuxolimab was administered to patients every 2 weeks at six dose levels: 0.01, 0.1, 0.3, 1.5, 3 and 10 mg/kg. The paper describes the monotherapy dose-escalation part (N of about 50 patients) of the phase I trial of ivuxolimab. The purpose of peripheral TCRbeta sequencing was to test whether ivuxolimab changed TCR sequence diversity and led to clonal T-cell expansion. General conclusions and limits of the study: Clonal expansion of both CD4+ and CD8+ blood T cells was observed from baseline to week 6 at doses 0.1 to 3.0 mg/kg. In partial responders in the 0.1-3.0 mg/kg groups, normalized peripheral clonal expansion was found to be among the lowest, especially among CD8+ T cells. After ivuxolimab, CD8+ T cells had more expanded clones than CD4+ T cells on average. Low levels of normalized T-cell clonal expansion were also seen in some patients who did not respond. Which antigens the clonally expanded peripheral T cells were specific for was not determined.

Concerning this clone itself: Its antigen is not yet known. No base qualities exist here, and no much larger clone lies one base off it.

The trial excluded patients who had a history of autoimmune disease or who were on systemic immunosuppression. In every dose cohort, peripheral blood was drawn for TCR sequencing at baseline, cycle 4 day 1, and cycle 7 day 1. The samples were taken from a phase I, first-in-human, multicenter, open-label dose-escalation trial of ivuxolimab. The trial enrolled adults with locally advanced or metastatic head and neck squamous cell, hepatocellular, melanoma or renal cell carcinoma. Before TCR sequencing, CD4+ T cells and CD8+ T cells from peripheral blood were sorted into separate populations. Genomic DNA was extracted from sorted cells for sequencing of the TCRbeta CDR3 region. TCRbeta CDR3 regions were sequenced using the immunoSEQ Assay. This is the immuneACCESS table as TCRdb keeps it, with only in-frame sequences that have V and J called. A part of the clones is gone; compared with another copy, unresolved V genes explain less than half, and the rest is unexplained. The sample includes some 74,000 clones, with 85% observed a single time. Together, the top ten hold about 0.49% of the sample.

The CDR3, cysteine through phenylalanine, is 13 amino acids long. Of the read, only the CDR3 DNA is kept; its 39 bases are in frame from base 1. The germline ends are 9 bases apart after V is trimmed by 5 bases and J by 5 bases. CDR1 and CDR2, per the germline V gene (reference sequence), are SEHNR and FQNEAQ. The source is an adult with an advanced solid tumor such as melanoma, head and neck, liver or kidney cancer. The rearranged segments are TRBV7-9 and TRBJ2-2, with the D gene call left open. Sample: CD4+ or CD8+ T cells sorted from blood, taken in a trial of the OX40 agonist ivuxolimab. The CDR3 protein is CASSRTETGELFF. The base sequence is TGTGCCAGCAGCCGGACGGAGACCGGGGAGCTGTTTTTT.